One sample yielded the 25 T cell receptor beta chains listed below, sequenced in a study of blood T cell repertoires in COVID-19 (dated by TCRdb to 2019 to 2021). The library was prepared using the immunoSEQ multiplex PCR assay. Held by TCRdb, this immuneACCESS table contains in-frame sequences only and omits some clones. Under half of the omission traces to an unresolved V gene where checked; the cause of the rest is unknown. A total of some 160,000 clones appear in this sample, approximately 84% of them only once. The ten largest clones represent roughly 14% of the sample. The sequencing input was peripheral blood. These receptors originate from a woman older than 75 with acute or convalescent COVID-19.

The V call is TRBV5-1, the J call TRBJ2-7, with a weak D call TRBD1 (6 bases). Germline assignment: CDR1 SGHRS and CDR2 YFSETQ. The CDR3 runs to 15 residues. V lost 3 bases, J lost 4 bases, and 17 bases lay in between. The DNA for the CDR3 is TGCGCCAGCAGCTCAAGGGACACTGGAGAGTACGAGCAGTACTTC. The encoded protein is CASSSRDTGEYEQYF.

The chain links TRBV2 to TRBJ2-7, with a possible D match to TRBD1 (6 bases). V was shortened by 6 bases and J by 3 bases, with 18 bases between the two germline ends. This CDR3 comprises 15 residues. Germline CDR1 and CDR2: SNHLY and FYNNEI. CDR3 bases: TGTGCCAGCAGCGTAGCTGGGGGCGGTAGCTACGAGCAGTACTTC. Translating it yields CASSVAGGGSYEQYF.

The V call is TRBV28, the J call TRBJ1-5; D is undetermined. V gave up 6 bases and J gave up 0 bases, with 12 bases separating them. This CDR3 is built from 15 residues. Looked up from germline, CDR1 is MDHEN and CDR2 is SYDVKM. DNA for the CDR3: TGTGCCAGCAGATTCAACATCCTTAGCAATCAGCCCCAGCATTTT. Translated, it gives CASRFNILSNQPQHF.

This clone has just a few counts. The V gene is TRBV6-5, the J gene TRBJ1-2; D uncertain. This CDR3 has 14 amino acids. The germline CDR1 and CDR2 sequences are MNHEY and SVGAGI. V was shortened by 4 bases and J by 8 bases, with 17 bases between the two germline ends. The DNA of the CDR3 is TGTGCCAGCAGTTTCGCCGGGTCTGGTGGGGGCTACACCTTC. It translates to CASSFAGSGGGYTF.

DNA for the CDR3: TGTGCCAGTAGTGGGAGACTAGCGGGGGGGTTCTACAATGAGCAGTTCTTC. This sequence encodes CASSGRLAGGFYNEQFF. V usage is TRBV19 and J usage is TRBJ2-1; 14 bases line up with TRBD2. The CDR3 covers 17 residues. The V gene end was trimmed by 5 bases and the J gene end by 3 bases; junction bases not matched to a gene: 6. Germline CDR1 and CDR2: LNHDA and SQIVND (reference sequence). Filled out from reference TRBV19 and TRBJ2-1, the complete variable domain reads DGGITQSPKYLFRKEGQNVTLSCEQNLNHDAMYWYRQDPGQGLRLIYYSQIVNDFQKGDIAEGYSVSREKKESFPLTVTSAQKNPTAFYLCASSGRLAGGFYNEQFFGPGTRLTVL.

The chain has TRBV3-1 (or the pseudogene TRBV3-2) and TRBJ2-7; 9 nucleotides align to TRBD1. Germline V lookup: CDR1 LGHDT, CDR2 YNNKEL (reference sequence). CDR3 length: 14 residues. Unmatched junction bases numbered 4, after V lost 4 bases and J lost 3 bases. CDR3 nucleotides: TGTGCCAGCAGCCTAACAGGGGGCAACTACGAGCAGTACTTC. Its protein is CASSLTGGNYEQYF.

The chain has TRBV18 and TRBJ1-1; TRBD1 matches at 7 bases. CDR1 and CDR2 from the germline V gene are KGHSH and LQKENI. The V and J ends lost 1 base and 1 base, in that order; junction bases with no gene match: 3. CDR3 length equals 15 residues. The CDR3 coding sequence is TGTGCCAGCTCACCACGGACAGGCCCGAACACTGAAGCTTTCTTT. It specifies CASSPRTGPNTEAFF.

This clone was found a few times. The chain is built from TRBV5-1 and TRBJ2-7; TRBD1 aligns across 8 bases. Germline trimming cut 0 bases from V and 5 bases from J; bases unmatched to any gene: 4. From germline, CDR1 is SGHRS and CDR2 YFSETQ. CDR3 length equals 14 residues. As DNA, the CDR3 is TGCGCCAGCAGCTTGGAAGGACAGGGCCACGAGCAGTACTTC. Protein product: CASSLEGQGHEQYF.

The rearrangement links TRBV2 to TRBJ2-7, with D perhaps TRBD1 (5 bases). Germline V CDR1 and CDR2: SNHLY, FYNNEI. The CDR3 runs to 13 residues. Trimming took 7 bases from V and 4 from J, leaving 14 bases between them. The CDR3 protein is CASIDWGVYEQYF. CDR3 in DNA: TGTGCCAGCATCGATTGGGGCGTTTACGAGCAGTACTTC.

This clone was counted only a few times. The V and J genes are TRBV6-5 and TRBJ1-5; maybe TRBD1 (5 bases). This CDR3 comprises 13 residues. V gave up 7 bases and J gave up 7 bases, with 14 bases separating them. The germline V gene encodes CDR1 MNHEY and CDR2 SVGAGI. DNA of the CDR3: TGTGCCAGCACCGGGGGAGTCAACCAGCCCCAGCATTTT. This gives the protein CASTGGVNQPQHF.

This chain joins TRBV5-6 and TRBJ2-7; a weak D match, TRBD1 (5 bases). The V and J ends lost 4 bases and 2 bases respectively, with 19 bases between them. Germline CDR1 and CDR2: SGHDT and YYEEEE. This CDR3 is 16 amino acids long. The CDR3 loop is CASSKWGLGKAYEQYF. In DNA form, the CDR3 reads TGTGCCAGCAGCAAATGGGGCCTCGGAAAGGCCTACGAGCAGTACTTC.

This chain uses TRBV6-1 with TRBJ1-5, with 10 bases aligning to TRBD1. Germline lookup yields CDR1 MNHNS and CDR2 SASEGT. With V trimmed by 4 bases and J by 4 bases, 7 bases remained unmatched. The CDR3 is 16 residues long. CDR3 DNA: TGTGCCAGCAGTGCCGGGACAGGGGCTAATAATCAGCCCCAGCATTTT. This sequence encodes CASSAGTGANNQPQHF.

V and J are TRBV5-1 and TRBJ1-4, with D possibly matching TRBD1 (6 bases). Germline CDR1 SGHRS, CDR2 YFSETQ. The CDR3 loop spans 13 amino acids. Trimming removed 3 bases from V and 6 bases from J, with 9 bases in between. This CDR3 reads CASSSGVDEKLFF. In nucleotides, the CDR3 is TGCGCCAGCAGCTCAGGGGTTGATGAAAAACTGTTTTTT. The full variable domain, completed using reference TRBV5-1 and TRBJ1-4, is KAGVTQTPRYLIKTRGQQVTLSCSPISGHRSVSWYQQTPGQGLQFLFEYFSETQRNKGNFPGRFSGRQFSNSRSEMNVSTLELGDSALYLCASSSGVDEKLFFGSGTQLSVL.

The rearrangement joins TRBV7-9 to TRBJ2-4; TRBD2 matches at 11 bases. The CDR3 length is 17 residues. CDR1 and CDR2 from the germline V gene are SEHNR and FQNEAQ (reference sequence). V lost 7 bases and J lost 9; bases outside the gene matches: 17. This CDR3 is CASISIRTSGSRVIQYF. As DNA, the CDR3 is TGTGCCAGCATCTCGATAAGAACTAGCGGGAGTAGGGTCATTCAGTACTTC.

The chain joins TRBV28 to TRBJ2-5; 8 bases are a match to TRBD2. CDR3 size: 13 residues. The V gene's germline CDR1 is MDHEN and CDR2 SYDVKM. Trimming took 8 bases from V and 5 from J; bases not matched to a gene: 7. Written as DNA, the CDR3 is TGTGCCAGCGCGGGGGGCCTTAGGGAGACCCAGTACTTC. Protein product: CASAGGLRETQYF.

The chain links TRBV2 to TRBJ2-1, with D hard to call. Germline loops: CDR1 SNHLY, CDR2 FYNNEI. This CDR3 has 14 amino acids. The ends were cut back, 5 bases at V and 6 bases at J, with 14 bases in the middle. The DNA for the CDR3 is TGTGCCAGCAGTAGTCCCGAAAGACTCAATGAGCAGTTCTTC. This gives the protein CASSSPERLNEQFF.

The CDR3 coding sequence is TGTGCCAGCTCACGACCGGGACAGGGGGCCTATGAGCAGTTCTTC. Translation gives CASSRPGQGAYEQFF. The V gene is TRBV18, the J gene TRBJ2-1, with TRBD1 matching 12 bases. The CDR3 length is 15 residues. The V gene's germline CDR1 is KGHSH and CDR2 LQKENI. The J segment lost 8 bases and the V segment lost 4 bases, leaving 6 bases of the junction unmatched.

The V gene is TRBV27, the J gene TRBJ2-1; 13 bases are a match to TRBD2. This CDR3 region has 16 residues. The ends lost 4 bases at V and 2 bases at J; junction bases unmatched: 2. Germline values: CDR1 MNHEY, CDR2 SMNVEV (reference sequence). This CDR3 reads CASSSLAGGPYNEQFF. CDR3 coding DNA: TGTGCCAGCAGTTCACTAGCGGGAGGGCCCTACAATGAGCAGTTCTTC.

This clone was seen a handful of times. The rearrangement joins TRBV4-2 to TRBJ1-1; unclear D gene. Germline V gene data show CDR1 as LGHNA and CDR2 as YNFKEQ. Trimming shortened V by 1 base and J by 1 base, and 10 bases separated the two germline ends. This CDR3 is 15 amino acids long. CDR3 DNA sequence: TGTGCCAGCAGCCAAGTTGGGCAGACGAACACTGAAGCTTTCTTT. It is translated as CASSQVGQTNTEAFF.

The CDR3 DNA follows: TGTGCCAGTAGTAAGGGACAAACAGCCAAAAACATTCAGTACTTC. Its translation: CASSKGQTAKNIQYF. This chain links TRBV19 with TRBJ2-4; possible D gene TRBD1, 6 bases. CDR1 LNHDA and CDR2 SQIVND come from the germline V gene (reference sequence). The CDR3 is made up of 15 amino acids. With 4 bases removed from V and 0 bases from J, the gap between germline ends came to 10 bases.

The V gene is TRBV15, the J gene TRBJ1-1; D gene ambiguous. CDR1 is LNHNV and CDR2 is YYDKDF in the germline V gene (reference sequence). The CDR3 is 15 amino acids. V was cut by 3 bases and J by 0 bases, with 11 bases left in between. CDR3 protein: CATSRLRGMNTEAFF. The CDR3 nucleotides are TGTGCCACCAGCAGGCTTCGGGGAATGAACACTGAAGCTTTCTTT.

Here the CDR3 DNA reads TGTGCCAGCAGCTTGGTGGCTGGCGGCTGGTACCAAGAGACCCAGTACTTC. Its protein product is CASSLVAGGWYQETQYF. This chain joins TRBV5-8 and TRBJ2-5; D unclear. Trimming cost V 0 bases and J 0 bases, with 15 bases left between them. The CDR3 runs to 17 residues. CDR1 is SGHTS and CDR2 is YDEGEE in the germline V gene.

The rearrangement joins TRBV6-5 to TRBJ1-1; D is unresolved. Germline CDR1 is MNHEY and CDR2 is SVGAGI. Trimming removed 6 bases from V and 5 bases from J, with 7 bases in between. The CDR3 is 11 amino acids. The CDR3 sequence: CASSTETEAFF. The CDR3 DNA sequence: TGTGCCAGCAGCACCGAGACTGAAGCTTTCTTT.

This clone occurred once. The genes are TRBV12-3 or TRBV12-4 and TRBJ2-2; D perhaps matches TRBD1 (5 bases). Trimming cost V 7 bases and J 7 bases, with 13 bases left between them. This CDR3 contains 13 residues. The CDR3 loop is CASTFQGVGELFF. The CDR3 DNA reads TGTGCCAGCACTTTCCAGGGTGTCGGGGAGCTGTTTTTT.

This chain connects TRBV18 to TRBJ1-1; no definite D call. Trimming cost V 8 bases and J 0 bases, with 13 bases left between them. This CDR3 is 14 amino acids long. The germline V gene encodes CDR1 KGHSH and CDR2 LQKENI. CDR3 sequence reads: CASRNLGVNTEAFF. Written as DNA, the CDR3 is TGTGCCAGCCGTAACCTCGGGGTGAACACTGAAGCTTTCTTT.